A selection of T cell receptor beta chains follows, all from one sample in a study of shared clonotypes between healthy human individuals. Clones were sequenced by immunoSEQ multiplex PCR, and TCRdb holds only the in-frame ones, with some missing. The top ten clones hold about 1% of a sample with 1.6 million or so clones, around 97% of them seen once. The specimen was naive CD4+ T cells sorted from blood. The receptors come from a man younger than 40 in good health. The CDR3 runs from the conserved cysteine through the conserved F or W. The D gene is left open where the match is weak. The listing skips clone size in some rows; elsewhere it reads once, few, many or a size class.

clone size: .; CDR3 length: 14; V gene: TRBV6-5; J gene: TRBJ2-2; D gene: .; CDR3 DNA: TGTGCCAGCATTCAGACAGCTAACACCGGGGAGCTGTTTTTT; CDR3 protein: CASIQTANTGELFF
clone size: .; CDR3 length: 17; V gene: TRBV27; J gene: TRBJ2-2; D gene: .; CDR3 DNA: TGTGCCAGCAGTTTAATCGGTCCGGGCCCGAACACCGGGGAGCTGTTTTTT; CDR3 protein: CASSLIGPGPNTGELFF
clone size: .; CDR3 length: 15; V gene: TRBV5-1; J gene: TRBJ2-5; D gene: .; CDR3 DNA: TGCGCCAGCAGCTTGGCAGGGATCAACCAAGAGACCCAGTACTTC; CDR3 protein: CASSLAGINQETQYF
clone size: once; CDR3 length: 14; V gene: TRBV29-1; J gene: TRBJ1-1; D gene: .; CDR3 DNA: TGCAGCGTTGAGGCAGACATCGGGGGCCCTGAAGCTTTCTTT; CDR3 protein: CSVEADIGGPEAFF
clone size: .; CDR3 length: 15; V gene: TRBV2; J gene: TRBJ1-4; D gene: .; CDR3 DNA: TGTGCCAGCAGTGAACCTCAACAGGAAAATGAAAAACTGTTTTTT; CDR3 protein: CASSEPQQENEKLFF
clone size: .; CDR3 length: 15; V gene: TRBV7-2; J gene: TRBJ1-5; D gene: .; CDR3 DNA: TGTGCCAGCAGCTTATTGAGCGTGAGCAATCAGCCCCAGCATTTT; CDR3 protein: CASSLLSVSNQPQHF
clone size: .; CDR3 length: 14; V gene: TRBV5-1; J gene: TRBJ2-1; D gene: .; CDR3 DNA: TGCGCCAGCAGCTTGGGGGGAGATACCGATGAGCAGTTCTTC; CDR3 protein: CASSLGGDTDEQFF
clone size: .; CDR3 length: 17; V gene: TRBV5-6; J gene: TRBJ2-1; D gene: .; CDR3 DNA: TGTGCCAGCAGCTTGGCCGTGGGGGGCCTGGAGTATATTGAGCAGTTCTTC; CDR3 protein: CASSLAVGGLEYIEQFF
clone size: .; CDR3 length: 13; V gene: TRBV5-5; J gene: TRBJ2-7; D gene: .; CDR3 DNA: TGTGCCAGCAGCTTGGCAGGACGCTACGAGCAGTACTTC; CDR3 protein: CASSLAGRYEQYF
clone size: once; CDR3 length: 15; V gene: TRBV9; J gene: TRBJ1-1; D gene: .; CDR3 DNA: TGTGCCAGCAGCGTCGCTACAGGGATAGAGACTGAAGCTTTCTTT; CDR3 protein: CASSVATGIETEAFF
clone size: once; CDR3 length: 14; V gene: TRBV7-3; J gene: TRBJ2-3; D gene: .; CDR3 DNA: TGTGCCAGCTCCCCGGGATCTAGCACAGATACGCAGTATTTT; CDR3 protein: CASSPGSSTDTQYF
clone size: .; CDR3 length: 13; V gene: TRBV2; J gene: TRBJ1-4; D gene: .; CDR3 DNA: TGTGCCTGGAGGACCCAGGACAGAGAGGAACTGTTTTTT; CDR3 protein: CAWRTQDREELFF
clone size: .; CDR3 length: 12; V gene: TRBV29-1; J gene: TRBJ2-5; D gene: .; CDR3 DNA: TGCAGCGTCAGAGCTCTCCAAGAGACCCAGTACTTC; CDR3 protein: CSVRALQETQYF
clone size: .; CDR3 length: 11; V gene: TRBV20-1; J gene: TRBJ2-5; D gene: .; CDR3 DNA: TGCAGTGCAGGCACAAGGGAGACCCAGTACTTC; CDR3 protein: CSAGTRETQYF
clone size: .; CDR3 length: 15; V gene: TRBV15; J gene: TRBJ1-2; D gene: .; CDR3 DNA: TGTGCCACCAGCAGAGATCGGGTCTGGGGTCGTGGCTACACCTTC; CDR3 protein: CATSRDRVWGRGYTF
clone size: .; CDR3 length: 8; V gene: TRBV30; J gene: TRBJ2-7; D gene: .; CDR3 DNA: TGTGCCTTAAACGAGCAGTACTTC; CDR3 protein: CALNEQYF
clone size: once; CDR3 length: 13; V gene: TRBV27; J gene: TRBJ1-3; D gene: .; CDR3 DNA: TGTGCCAGCAGTCAACAGGGTGGAAACACCATATATTTT; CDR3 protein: CASSQQGGNTIYF
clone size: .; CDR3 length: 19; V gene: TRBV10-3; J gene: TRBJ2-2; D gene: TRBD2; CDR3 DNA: TGTGCCATCAGTGACCGAAAACTAGCGGGAGGGGATGGGGCCGGGGAGCTGTTTTTT; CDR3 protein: CAISDRKLAGGDGAGELFF
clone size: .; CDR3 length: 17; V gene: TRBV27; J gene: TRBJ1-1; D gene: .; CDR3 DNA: TGTGCCAGCAATCCCCGGCAGGGGCTTTTAGGGGACACTGAAGCTTTCTTT; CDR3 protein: CASNPRQGLLGDTEAFF
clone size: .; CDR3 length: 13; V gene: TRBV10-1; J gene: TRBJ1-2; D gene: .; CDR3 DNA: TGCGCCAGCAGTGAGACCGGGAACTATGGCTACACCTTC; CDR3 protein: CASSETGNYGYTF
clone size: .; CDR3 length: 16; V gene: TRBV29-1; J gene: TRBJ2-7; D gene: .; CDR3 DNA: TGCAGCGTGTTTGAGGTTTCTAACCGGGGATCCTACGAGCAGTACTTC; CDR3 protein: CSVFEVSNRGSYEQYF
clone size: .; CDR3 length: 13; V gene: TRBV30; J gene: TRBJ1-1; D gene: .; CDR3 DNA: TGTGCCTGGAGTGTCATTCAGGGCGGGAAAGCTTTCTTT; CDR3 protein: CAWSVIQGGKAFF
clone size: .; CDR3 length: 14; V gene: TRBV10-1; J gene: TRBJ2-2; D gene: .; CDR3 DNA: TGCGCCAGCAGTCAGGGGAGGGGTTCAGGGGAGCTGTTTTTT; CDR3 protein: CASSQGRGSGELFF
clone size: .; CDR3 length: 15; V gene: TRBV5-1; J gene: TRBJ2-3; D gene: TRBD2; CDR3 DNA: TGCGCCAGCAGCTTTAGCGGGAAGGGCACAGATACGCAGTATTTT; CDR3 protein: CASSFSGKGTDTQYF